The 27 T cell receptor beta chains given below trace back to one sample, sequenced in a study of blood T cells in healthy people across ages. A second 7 to 11 cycle PCR used barcoded and J-beta primers. One entry per CDR3 protein results from TCRdb running MiXCR on the 5' RACE reads. Among approximately 900,000 distinct CDR3 sequences, around 49% were seen once, and the ten largest hold around 15%. Sequencing was done on a sample of blood. The source of these receptors is a man aged 30-40 years in good health.

V and J are TRBV10-3 and TRBJ1-1; D is undetermined. The CDR3 covers 14 residues. V dropped 4 bases and J dropped 5 bases, with 14 bases sitting between them. CDR1 is ENHRY, CDR2 SYGVKD, per germline. The CDR3 nucleotides are TGTGCCATCAGTGTCTCGGGTGACGGGACTGAAGCTTTCTTT. Its translation: CAISVSGDGTEAFF.

The chain couples TRBV6-2 or TRBV6-3 to TRBJ1-1; 11 nucleotides agree with TRBD1. The junction had 21 bases not matched to a gene; V was cut back by 6 bases and J by 6 bases. The CDR3 runs to 19 residues. Germline assignment: CDR1 MNHEY and CDR2 SVGEGT. The CDR3 here is CASRSIGSGTGGSFAEAFF. CDR3 nucleotides: TGTGCCAGCAGATCCATAGGCTCCGGGACAGGGGGATCGTTCGCTGAAGCTTTCTTT.

This clonotype showed up just a few times. This chain links TRBV27 with TRBJ2-7; 9 bases are shared with TRBD1. This CDR3 has 15 amino acids. The V gene end was trimmed by 1 base and the J gene end by 3 bases; junction bases not matched to a gene: 4. Germline V gives CDR1 MNHEY, CDR2 SMNVEV (reference sequence). In DNA form, the CDR3 reads TGTGCCAGCAGTTTATACGGACAGGGGCACTACGAGCAGTACTTC. Encoded protein: CASSLYGQGHYEQYF.

This chain joins TRBV6-6 and TRBJ2-7; TRBD1 is a possible D gene (6 bases). This CDR3 is built from 15 residues. V lost 6 bases and J lost 4, with 19 bases in between. Germline V CDR1 and CDR2: MNHNY, SVGAGI (reference sequence). Here the CDR3 reads CASSPPPGTRYEQYF. The DNA of the CDR3 is TGTGCCAGCAGCCCCCCGCCAGGGACACGTTACGAGCAGTACTTC.

The V gene is TRBV29-1, the J gene TRBJ1-1; D possibly corresponds to TRBD1 (6 bases). The CDR3 is made up of 13 amino acids. CDR1 SQVTM and CDR2 ANQGSEA come from the germline V gene. V was cut by 7 bases and J by 0 bases, with 12 bases left in between. The CDR3 DNA is TGCAGCGCCAAACAGGGTATGAACACTGAAGCTTTCTTT. Protein product: CSAKQGMNTEAFF. The full variable domain, with the rest looked up from reference TRBV29-1 and TRBJ1-1, is SAVISQKPSRDICQRGTSLTIQCQVDSQVTMMFWYRQQPGQSLTLIATANQGSEATYESGFVIDKFPISRPNLTFSTLTVSNMSPEDSSIYLCSAKQGMNTEAFFGQGTRLTVV.

The chain joins TRBV4-2 to TRBJ1-2, with 9 bases lining up with TRBD1. From germline, CDR1 is LGHNA and CDR2 YNFKEQ. The V gene end was trimmed by 2 bases and the J gene end by 7 bases; junction bases not matched to a gene: 11. The CDR3 runs to 16 residues. This chain's CDR3 is CASSQSPGTGLVGYTF. The CDR3 DNA reads as TGTGCCAGCAGCCAAAGTCCCGGGACAGGGTTGGTTGGCTACACCTTC.

V usage is TRBV4-1 and J usage is TRBJ2-1; TRBD2 aligns across 11 bases. Per the germline V gene, CDR1 is MGHRA and CDR2 is YSYEKL. The CDR3 length is 15 residues. V lost 4 bases to trimming and J lost 3 bases; unmatched junction nucleotides: 2. The CDR3 nucleotides are TGCGCCAGCAGCCGGGGACTAGCGGTCTACAATGAGCAGTTCTTC. This translates into CASSRGLAVYNEQFF.

This clonotype was picked up many times. The CDR3 DNA follows: TGTGCCAGCAGTTTAGCGGGGGGGGCCTACGAGCAGTACTTC. Translating gives CASSLAGGAYEQYF. The chain is built from TRBV28 and TRBJ2-7, with 9 bases identical to TRBD2. V was clipped by 2 bases and J by 2 bases; unmatched bases: 1. Germline assignment: CDR1 MDHEN and CDR2 SYDVKM. The CDR3 has 14 amino acids.

V and J are TRBV30 and TRBJ2-7; 11 bases agree with TRBD1. Germline trimming cut 5 bases from V and 6 bases from J; bases unmatched to any gene: 9. Germline values: CDR1 GTSNPN, CDR2 SVGIG (reference sequence). The CDR3 is made up of 14 amino acids. CDR3 region: CAWDGGTGGSEQYF. For the CDR3, the DNA is TGTGCCTGGGACGGGGGGACAGGGGGAAGCGAGCAGTACTTC.

The J gene is TRBJ2-7, the V gene TRBV6-2 or TRBV6-3; 9 bases match TRBD1. Looked up from germline, CDR1 is MNHEY and CDR2 is SVGEGT. CDR3 size: 14 residues. The junction had 7 bases not matched to a gene; V was cut back by 8 bases and J by 2 bases. The CDR3 loop reads CASLRNRGPYEQYF. The CDR3, as DNA: TGTGCCAGCTTGCGGAACAGGGGGCCCTACGAGCAGTACTTC.

Only a few counts were recorded for this clonotype. The chain joins TRBV15 to TRBJ2-1, with a possible D match to TRBD2 (5 bases). The V gene lost 1 base and the J gene lost 7 bases, with 8 bases spanning the gap. This CDR3 is built from 13 residues. Germline CDR1 and CDR2: LNHNV and YYDKDF (reference sequence). The DNA of the CDR3 is TGTGCCACCAGCAGAGGGGAGTGGAATGAGCAGTTCTTC. Translation gives CATSRGEWNEQFF.

This clonotype has more than one count but fewer than ten. The gene calls are TRBV24-1 and TRBJ2-1; D is ambiguous. Trimming shortened V by 7 bases and J by 3 bases, and 9 bases separated the two germline ends. Germline loops: CDR1 KGHDR, CDR2 SFDVKD. The CDR3 runs 13 residues. Here the CDR3 reads CATSPDHYNEQFF. The CDR3 coding sequence is TGTGCCACCAGCCCGGACCACTACAATGAGCAGTTCTTC.

This clonotype was detected a few times. The chain uses TRBV29-1 and TRBJ2-3, with 7 bases that match TRBD1. The V gene end was trimmed by 8 bases and the J gene end by 6 bases; junction bases not matched to a gene: 14. The CDR3 is 14 residues long. Germline V gene sequence: CDR1 SQVTM, CDR2 ANQGSEA. CDR3 residues: CSSGDSRLGDTQYF. The CDR3 DNA is TGCAGCTCAGGGGACAGCCGACTGGGGGATACGCAGTATTTT.

This clonotype has only a few counts. The chain joins TRBV7-2 to TRBJ2-1; a weak D match, TRBD1 (6 bases). The CDR3 is 14 residues long. In germline, CDR1 is SGHTA, CDR2 FQGNSA. V lost 3 bases and J 2 bases, leaving 8 bases between the germline ends. For the CDR3, the DNA is TGTGCCAGCAGCTTTGGGACACCCTACAATGAGCAGTTCTTC. It specifies CASSFGTPYNEQFF. The full variable domain, completed using reference TRBV7-2 and TRBJ2-1, is GAGVSQSPSNKVTEKGKDVELRCDPISGHTALYWYRQSLGQGLEFLIYFQGNSAPDKSGLPSDRFSAERTGGSVSTLTIQRTQQEDSAVYLCASSFGTPYNEQFFGPGTRLTVL.

This clonotype was detected ten times or more. V gene TRBV6-1 combines with J gene TRBJ2-1, with D perhaps assigned TRBD1 or TRBD2 (6 bases each). The V end was cut by 10 bases, the J end by 0 bases, with 13 bases between. CDR3 length: 14 amino acids. Germline V gene lookup returns CDR1 MNHNS and CDR2 SASEGT. CDR3 DNA: TGTGCCACCAAGGGGGGCAGCTCCTACAATGAGCAGTTCTTC. It translates to CATKGGSSYNEQFF.

A few counts support this clonotype. The chain uses TRBV5-1 and TRBJ2-1, with D tentatively TRBD2 (6 bases). The V and J ends lost 0 bases and 2 bases respectively, with 15 bases between them. The CDR3 length is 17 residues. From germline, CDR1 is SGHRS and CDR2 YFSETQ. Here the CDR3 reads CASSLGLGGTTYNEQFF. The CDR3 DNA follows: TGCGCCAGCAGCTTGGGGTTGGGCGGGACCACCTACAATGAGCAGTTCTTC. Based on the CDR3 plus reference TRBV5-1 and TRBJ2-1, the full variable domain is KAGVTQTPRYLIKTRGQQVTLSCSPISGHRSVSWYQQTPGQGLQFLFEYFSETQRNKGNFPGRFSGRQFSNSRSEMNVSTLELGDSALYLCASSLGLGGTTYNEQFFGPGTRLTVL.

The V gene is TRBV12-3 or TRBV12-4, the J gene TRBJ2-7, with 8 bases matching TRBD2. The CDR3 extends over 15 amino acids. After removal of 3 bases from V and 1 base from J, the junction contained 5 bases not matched to a gene. The CDR3 protein is CASSFLSGVSYEQYF. The CDR3 coding sequence is TGTGCCAGCAGTTTTCTTAGCGGGGTATCCTACGAGCAGTACTTC.

The chain combines TRBV28 with TRBJ2-7; D is unclear. The J call may not be correct, given that the DNA end is closer to TRBJ2-4. In germline, CDR1 is MDHEN, CDR2 SYDVKM. The CDR3 has 13 amino acids. This chain's CDR3 is CASMDPTRDIQYF. CDR3 DNA sequence: TGTGCCAGTATGGACCCAACAAGAGACATTCAGTACTTC.

The chain recombines TRBV7-2 with TRBJ2-3; 11 positions match TRBD2. Unmatched junction bases numbered 6, after V lost 11 bases and J lost 5 bases. Germline CDR1 SGHTA, CDR2 FQGNSA. The length of the CDR3 is 13 residues. CDR3 sequence: CARRGLAVDTQYF. CDR3 nucleotides: TGTGCCCGGCGGGGACTAGCGGTAGATACGCAGTATTTT.

CDR3 loop: CASSPPAGASYEQYF. DNA of the CDR3: TGTGCCAGCTCACCACCGGCGGGGGCCTCCTACGAGCAGTACTTC. The V and J genes are TRBV18 and TRBJ2-7; maybe TRBD2 (7 bases). V was pared by 0 bases and J by 0 bases, with 9 bases between. The CDR3 runs 15 residues. The germline V gene encodes CDR1 KGHSH and CDR2 LQKENI.

This clonotype was seen at least ten times. J is TRBJ2-7 and V is TRBV20-1; D tentatively reads TRBD1 or TRBD2 (5 bases each). The ends were cut back, 5 bases at V and 3 bases at J, with 8 bases in the middle. This CDR3 comprises 11 residues. Germline assignment: CDR1 DFQATT and CDR2 SNEGSKA (reference sequence). The CDR3 DNA reads as TGCAGTGCTGGGACCTACTACGAGCAGTACTTC. Its translation: CSAGTYYEQYF.

The chain combines TRBV6-5 with TRBJ2-5; D unresolved. CDR1 and CDR2 from the germline V gene are MNHEY and SVGAGI. The CDR3 is made up of 13 amino acids. The CDR3 protein is CAAMGSWGETQYF. The CDR3 region has the DNA TGTGCTGCGATGGGGTCTTGGGGAGAGACCCAGTACTTC.

In this sample, this clonotype turned up a few times. The chain uses TRBV29-1 and TRBJ2-7; D gene unclear. With 4 bases removed from V and 2 bases from J, the gap between germline ends came to 9 bases. This CDR3 has 12 residues. The germline V gene has CDR1 SQVTM and CDR2 ANQGSEA. CDR3 loop: CSVGSGTYEQYF. The CDR3 DNA reads TGCAGCGTTGGGTCAGGAACCTACGAGCAGTACTTC.

The rearrangement links TRBV20-1 to TRBJ1-2, with D unclear. This CDR3 is 12 amino acids long. The V end was cut by 4 bases, the J end by 8 bases, with 14 bases between. Germline CDR1 reads DFQATT; CDR2 reads SNEGSKA (reference sequence). The CDR3 is CSAISGVWGYTF. For the CDR3, the DNA is TGCAGTGCTATCTCCGGGGTGTGGGGCTACACCTTC.

This sequence joins TRBV3-1 and TRBJ1-2; 8 bases align to TRBD1. Per germline, CDR1 LGHDT and CDR2 YNNKEL (reference sequence). The CDR3 runs 12 residues. The junction had 4 bases not matched to a gene; V was cut back by 4 bases and J by 9 bases. The CDR3: CASSLRDRSYTF. The CDR3, as DNA: TGTGCCAGCAGCCTGCGGGACAGGAGCTACACCTTC.

The chain uses TRBV29-1 and TRBJ1-1, with D unclear. The CDR3 contains 12 residues. Germline CDR1 reads SQVTM; CDR2 reads ANQGSEA. V was pared by 3 bases and J by 2 bases, with 7 bases between. CDR3 bases: TGCAGCGTTGATTGGGGAAACACTGAAGCTTTCTTT. It yields the protein CSVDWGNTEAFF.

This chain joins TRBV7-2 and TRBJ2-7, with 10 bases that match TRBD2. The DNA matches TRBJ2-5 better at its end, which makes the J call doubtful. The CDR3 length is 16 residues. Per germline, CDR1 SGHTA and CDR2 FQGNSA. The CDR3 DNA sequence: TGTGCCAGCAGCTTAGTAGCGGGGGGACCATTAGGGACCCAGTACTTC. This sequence encodes CASSLVAGGPLGTQYF.